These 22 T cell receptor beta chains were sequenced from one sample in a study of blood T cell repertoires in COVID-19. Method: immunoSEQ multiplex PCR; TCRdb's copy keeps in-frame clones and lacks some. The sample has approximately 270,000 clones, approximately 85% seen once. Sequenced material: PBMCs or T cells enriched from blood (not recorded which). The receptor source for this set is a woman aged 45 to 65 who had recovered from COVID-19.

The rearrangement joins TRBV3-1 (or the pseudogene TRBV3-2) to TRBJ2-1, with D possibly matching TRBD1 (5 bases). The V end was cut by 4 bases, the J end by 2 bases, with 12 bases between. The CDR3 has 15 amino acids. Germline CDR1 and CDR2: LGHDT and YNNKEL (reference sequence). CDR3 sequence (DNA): TGTGCCAGCAGCCTAGACAGTTTCGCCTACAATGAGCAGTTCTTC. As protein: CASSLDSFAYNEQFF.

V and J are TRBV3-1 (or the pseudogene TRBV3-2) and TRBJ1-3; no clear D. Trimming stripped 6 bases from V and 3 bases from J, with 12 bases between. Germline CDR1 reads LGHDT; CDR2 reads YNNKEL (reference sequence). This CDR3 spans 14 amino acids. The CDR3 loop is CASSPNNYGNTIYF. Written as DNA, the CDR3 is TGTGCCAGCAGTCCAAACAATTATGGAAACACCATATATTTT.

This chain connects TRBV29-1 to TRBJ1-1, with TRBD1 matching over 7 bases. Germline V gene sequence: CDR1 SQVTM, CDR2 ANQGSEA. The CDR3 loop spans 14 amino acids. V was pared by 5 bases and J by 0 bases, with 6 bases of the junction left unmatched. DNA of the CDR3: TGCAGCGTTACCGGGACAGTGTTGAACACTGAAGCTTTCTTT. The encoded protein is CSVTGTVLNTEAFF.

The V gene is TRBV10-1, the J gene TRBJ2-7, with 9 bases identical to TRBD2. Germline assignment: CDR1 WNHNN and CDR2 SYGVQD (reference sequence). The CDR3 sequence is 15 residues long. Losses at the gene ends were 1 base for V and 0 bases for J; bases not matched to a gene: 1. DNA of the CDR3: TGCGCCAGCAGTGAGTGGCGGGAGGGCTCCTACGAGCAGTACTTC. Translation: CASSEWREGSYEQYF.

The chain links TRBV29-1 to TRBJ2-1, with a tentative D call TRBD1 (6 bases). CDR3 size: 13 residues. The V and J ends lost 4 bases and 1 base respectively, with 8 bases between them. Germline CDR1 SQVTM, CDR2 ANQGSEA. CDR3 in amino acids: CSVVRGSYNEQFF. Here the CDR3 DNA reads TGCAGCGTTGTCAGGGGTTCCTACAATGAGCAGTTCTTC.

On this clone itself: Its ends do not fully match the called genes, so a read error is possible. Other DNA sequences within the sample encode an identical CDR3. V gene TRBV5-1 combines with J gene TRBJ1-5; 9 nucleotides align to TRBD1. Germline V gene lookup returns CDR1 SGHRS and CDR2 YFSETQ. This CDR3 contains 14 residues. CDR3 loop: CASSLTGGNQPQHF. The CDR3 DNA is TGCGCCAGCAGCTTGACAGGGGGCAACCAGCCCCAGCATTTT.

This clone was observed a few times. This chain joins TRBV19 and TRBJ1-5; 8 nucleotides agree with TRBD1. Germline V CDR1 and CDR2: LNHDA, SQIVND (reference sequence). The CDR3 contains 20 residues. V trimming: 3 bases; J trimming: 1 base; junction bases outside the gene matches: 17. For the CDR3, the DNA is TGTGCCAGTAGTATCACGCCGAGGACAGGGCGTAGTGGAAGCAATCAGCCCCAGCATTTT. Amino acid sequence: CASSITPRTGRSGSNQPQHF. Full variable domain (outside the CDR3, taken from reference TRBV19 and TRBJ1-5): DGGITQSPKYLFRKEGQNVTLSCEQNLNHDAMYWYRQDPGQGLRLIYYSQIVNDFQKGDIAEGYSVSREKKESFPLTVTSAQKNPTAFYLCASSITPRTGRSGSNQPQHFGDGTRLSIL.

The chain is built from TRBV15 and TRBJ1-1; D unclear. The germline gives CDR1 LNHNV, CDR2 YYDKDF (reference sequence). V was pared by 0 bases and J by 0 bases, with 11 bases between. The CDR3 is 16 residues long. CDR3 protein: CATSRDEALMNTEAFF. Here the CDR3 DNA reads TGTGCCACCAGCAGAGATGAGGCATTAATGAACACTGAAGCTTTCTTT. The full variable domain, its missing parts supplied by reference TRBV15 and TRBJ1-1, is DAMVIQNPRYQVTQFGKPVTLSCSQTLNHNVMYWYQQKSSQAPKLLFHYYDKDFNNEADTPDNFQSRRPNTSFCFLDIRSPGLGDTAMYLCATSRDEALMNTEAFFGQGTRLTVV.

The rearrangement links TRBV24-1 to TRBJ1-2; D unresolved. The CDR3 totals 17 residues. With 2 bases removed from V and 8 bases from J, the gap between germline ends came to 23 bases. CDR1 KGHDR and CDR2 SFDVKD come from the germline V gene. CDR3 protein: CATSDSLVLGESEGYTF. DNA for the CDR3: TGTGCCACCAGTGATTCGCTGGTTCTCGGGGAGTCGGAGGGCTACACCTTC.

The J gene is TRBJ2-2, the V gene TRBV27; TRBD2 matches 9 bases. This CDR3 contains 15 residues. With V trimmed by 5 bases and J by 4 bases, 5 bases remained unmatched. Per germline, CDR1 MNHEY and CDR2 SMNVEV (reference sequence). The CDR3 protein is CASSPEGLATGELFF. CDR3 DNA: TGTGCCAGCAGTCCAGAGGGACTAGCCACCGGGGAGCTGTTTTTT.

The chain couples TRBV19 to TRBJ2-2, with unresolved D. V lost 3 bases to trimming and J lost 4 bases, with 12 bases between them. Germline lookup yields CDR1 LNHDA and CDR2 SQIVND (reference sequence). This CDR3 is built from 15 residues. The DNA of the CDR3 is TGTGCCAGTAGTATGTCGTTCGTTCTCACCGGGGAGCTGTTTTTT. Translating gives CASSMSFVLTGELFF.

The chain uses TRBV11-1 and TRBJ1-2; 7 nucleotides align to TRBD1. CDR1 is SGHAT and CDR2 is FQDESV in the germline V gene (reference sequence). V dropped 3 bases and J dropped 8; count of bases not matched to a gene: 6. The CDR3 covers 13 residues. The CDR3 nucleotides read TGTGCCAGCAGCTTCACAGGGGACCGGGGCTACACCTTC. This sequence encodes CASSFTGDRGYTF.

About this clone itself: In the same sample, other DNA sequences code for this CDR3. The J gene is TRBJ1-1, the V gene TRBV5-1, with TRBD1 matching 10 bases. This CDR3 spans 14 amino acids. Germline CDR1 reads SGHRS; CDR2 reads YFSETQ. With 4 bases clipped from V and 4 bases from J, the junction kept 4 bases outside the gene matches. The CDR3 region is CASSLGQGGTEAFF. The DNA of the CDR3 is TGCGCCAGCAGCCTCGGACAGGGGGGCACTGAAGCTTTCTTT.

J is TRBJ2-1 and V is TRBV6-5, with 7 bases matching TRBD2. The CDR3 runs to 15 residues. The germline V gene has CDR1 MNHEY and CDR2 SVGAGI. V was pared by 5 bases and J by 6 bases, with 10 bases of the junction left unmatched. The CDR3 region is CASSLSGGEANEQFF. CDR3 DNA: TGTGCCAGCAGTCTGAGTGGGGGGGAGGCCAATGAGCAGTTCTTC.

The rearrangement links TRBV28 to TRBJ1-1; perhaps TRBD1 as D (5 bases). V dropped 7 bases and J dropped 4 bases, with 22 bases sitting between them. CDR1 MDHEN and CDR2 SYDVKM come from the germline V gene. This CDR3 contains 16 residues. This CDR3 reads CASIRWGVGVITEAFF. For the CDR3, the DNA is TGTGCCAGCATCCGGTGGGGGGTTGGCGTTATCACTGAAGCTTTCTTT.

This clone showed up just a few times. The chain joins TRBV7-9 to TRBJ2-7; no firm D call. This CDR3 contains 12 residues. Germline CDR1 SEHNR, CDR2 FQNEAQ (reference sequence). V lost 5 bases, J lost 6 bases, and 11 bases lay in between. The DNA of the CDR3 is TGTGCCAGCAGCCCCATCGGTGGCGAGCAGTACTTC. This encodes CASSPIGGEQYF. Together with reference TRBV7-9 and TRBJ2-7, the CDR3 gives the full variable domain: DTGVSQNPRHKITKRGQNVTFRCDPISEHNRLYWYRQTLGQGPEFLTYFQNEAQLEKSRLLSDRFSAERPKGSFSTLEIQRTEQGDSAMYLCASSPIGGEQYFGPGTRLTVT.

This CDR3 is CASSQELMGPAGKRNEQFF. In DNA form, the CDR3 reads TGTGCCAGCAGCCAAGAGCTCATGGGACCAGCGGGAAAAAGGAATGAGCAGTTCTTC. This chain links TRBV3-1 (or the pseudogene TRBV3-2) with TRBJ2-1, with 7 bases fitting TRBD2. The V gene's germline CDR1 is LGHDT and CDR2 YNNKEL (reference sequence). With V trimmed by 0 bases and J by 7 bases, 18 bases remained unmatched. The CDR3 has 19 amino acids.

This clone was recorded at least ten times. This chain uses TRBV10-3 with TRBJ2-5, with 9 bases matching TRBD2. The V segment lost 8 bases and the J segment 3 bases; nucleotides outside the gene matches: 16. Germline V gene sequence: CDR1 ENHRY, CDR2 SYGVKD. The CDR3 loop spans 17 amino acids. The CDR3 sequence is CAIGSSGTFLTEETQYF. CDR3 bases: TGTGCCATCGGCTCTAGCGGGACTTTCCTTACAGAAGAGACCCAGTACTTC.

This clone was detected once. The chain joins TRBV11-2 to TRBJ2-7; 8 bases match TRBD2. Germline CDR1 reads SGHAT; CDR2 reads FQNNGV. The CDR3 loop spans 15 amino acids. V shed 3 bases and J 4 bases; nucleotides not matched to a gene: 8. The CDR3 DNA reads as TGTGCCAGCAGCTTGAGCGGGAGTGAACTTTACGAGCAGTACTTC. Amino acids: CASSLSGSELYEQYF.

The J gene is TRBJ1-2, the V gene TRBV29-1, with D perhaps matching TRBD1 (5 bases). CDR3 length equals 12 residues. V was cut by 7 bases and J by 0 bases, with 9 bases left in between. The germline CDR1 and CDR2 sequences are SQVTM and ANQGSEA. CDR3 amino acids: CSGGGANYGYTF. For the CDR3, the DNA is TGCAGCGGGGGGGGAGCTAACTATGGCTACACCTTC.

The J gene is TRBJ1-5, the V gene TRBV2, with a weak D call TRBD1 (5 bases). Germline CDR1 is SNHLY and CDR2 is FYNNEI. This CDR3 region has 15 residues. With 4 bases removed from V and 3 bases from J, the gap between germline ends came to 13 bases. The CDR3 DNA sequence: TGTGCCAGCAGTGTAAAACAGGCCTACAATCAGCCCCAGCATTTT. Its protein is CASSVKQAYNQPQHF.

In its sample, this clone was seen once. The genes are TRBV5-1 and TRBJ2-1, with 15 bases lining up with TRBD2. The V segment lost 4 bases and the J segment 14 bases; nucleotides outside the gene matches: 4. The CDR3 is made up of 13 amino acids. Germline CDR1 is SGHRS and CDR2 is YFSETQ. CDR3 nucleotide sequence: TGCGCCAGCAGCAATGGGACTAGCGGGAGGAAGTTCTTC. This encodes CASSNGTSGRKFF.